This is a list of T cell receptor beta chains from one sample in a study of post-analysis software for immune sequencing data. TCRdb ran MiXCR on the PCR reads and lists one entry per CDR3 protein. The top ten hold approximately 6% of the sample, which has a few hundred thousand distinct CDR3 sequences, around 34% seen once. What was sequenced was blood. Receptors originate from a girl between 2 and 17 years old with multiple sclerosis. The CDR3 runs from the conserved cysteine through the conserved F or W. A D gene is named only where the DNA matches it firmly. The size field is filled for only some rows; it gives once, few, many or a size class.

d_gene	abundance	v_gene	j_gene	CDR3aa	CDR3nt
NA	NA	TRBV11-2	TRBJ2-6	CASSAHSPSSGANVLTF	TGTGCCAGCAGCGCACACAGCCCCTCCTCTGGGGCCAACGTCCTGACTTTC
TRBD2	few	TRBV6-2/TRBV6-3	TRBJ2-5	CASSQLAGGQETQYF	TGTGCCAGCAGCCAACTAGCGGGGGGGCAAGAGACCCAGTACTTC
NA	few	TRBV10-2	TRBJ1-1	CASSPGVGANTEAFF	TGCGCCAGCAGCCCTGGGGTGGGGGCGAACACTGAAGCTTTCTTT
NA	NA	TRBV21-1	TRBJ2-7	CASSLDVGRQYF	TGTGCCAGCAGCCTGGACGTCGGTAGGCAGTACTTC
NA	few	TRBV12-3/TRBV12-4	TRBJ2-1	CASSLSYEQFF	TGTGCCAGCAGTTTGAGCTATGAGCAGTTCTTC
NA	NA	TRBV6-6	TRBJ1-5	CASTSRNRPQHF	TGTGCCAGCACCTCTCGAAATCGGCCCCAGCATTTT
NA	once	TRBV7-8	TRBJ1-2	CASNPIGWVNYGYTF	TGTGCCAGCAACCCGATAGGGTGGGTTAACTATGGCTACACCTTC
TRBD2	NA	TRBV20-1	TRBJ2-5	CSARDLSGLAGGRARQETQYF	TGCAGTGCTAGAGATCTCTCGGGACTAGCGGGGGGGCGGGCCAGGCAAGAGACCCAGTACTTC
TRBD2	once	TRBV7-3	TRBJ2-1	CANSLPSTSGGYNEQFF	TGTGCCAACAGCTTACCCTCAACTAGCGGGGGGTACAATGAGCAGTTCTTC
NA	NA	TRBV29-1	TRBJ2-5	CSVDGGAAQGTQYF	TGCAGCGTTGATGGGGGGGCGGCCCAAGGGACCCAGTACTTC
TRBD2	NA	TRBV7-9	TRBJ2-3	CASRNLKRGDPSTDTQYF	TGTGCCAGCCGGAACCTTAAGCGGGGGGATCCTAGCACAGATACGCAGTATTTT
NA	NA	TRBV6-5	TRBJ2-7	CASSTTGHFYEQYF	TGTGCCAGCAGCACTACCGGACACTTCTACGAGCAGTACTTC
NA	NA	TRBV7-2	TRBJ2-5	CASSLALRGETQYF	TGTGCCAGCAGCTTAGCGTTGAGGGGAGAGACCCAGTACTTC
TRBD1	NA	TRBV24-1	TRBJ1-2	CATSDEWGQDLYGYTF	TGTGCCACCAGTGATGAGTGGGGACAGGACTTATATGGCTACACCTTC
TRBD2	NA	TRBV5-1	TRBJ2-5	CASSWRLAGAEETQYF	TGCGCCAGCAGCTGGCGACTAGCGGGGGCGGAGGAGACCCAGTACTTC
NA	few	TRBV5-5	TRBJ2-6	CASSPSANVLTF	TGTGCCAGCAGCCCTTCGGCCAACGTCCTGACTTTC
TRBD2	few	TRBV11-1	TRBJ2-1	CASMGPGTGGVNEQFF	TGTGCCAGCATGGGCCCAGGGACGGGGGGGGTAAATGAGCAGTTCTTC
TRBD1	NA	TRBV29-1	TRBJ1-2	CSVRDRGRLYGYTF	TGCAGCGTACGAGACAGGGGGCGCTTATATGGCTACACCTTC
TRBD1	many	TRBV7-8	TRBJ2-7	CASSFRGYEQYF	TGTGCCAGCAGTTTCAGGGGGTACGAGCAGTACTTC
NA	NA	TRBV7-2	TRBJ2-3	CASSPRLGTTDTQYF	TGTGCCAGCAGCCCCCGTCTGGGTACCACAGATACGCAGTATTTT
TRBD1	few	TRBV5-1	TRBJ1-5	CASSPWTGSGQPQHF	TGCGCCAGCAGCCCCTGGACAGGGTCTGGTCAGCCCCAGCATTTT
NA	NA	TRBV10-2	TRBJ1-1	CASRGGKLNTEAFF	TGCGCCAGCAGGGGGGGGAAATTGAACACTGAAGCTTTCTTT
NA	NA	TRBV6-5	TRBJ2-3	CASSYSRTITDTQYF	TGTGCCAGCAGTTACTCCCGGACTATAACAGATACGCAGTATTTT
NA	NA	TRBV5-1	TRBJ2-5	CASSLGTPLGPKEETQYF	TGCGCCAGCAGCTTGGGCACTCCGCTCGGGCCAAAGGAGGAGACCCAGTACTTC
NA	few	TRBV5-1	TRBJ2-1	CASSSLEGEQFF	TGCGCCAGCAGCTCGCTCGAGGGTGAGCAGTTCTTC
NA	many	TRBV11-2	TRBJ2-1	CASSLTVEQFF	TGTGCCAGCAGCTTGACTGTGGAGCAGTTCTTC
NA	once	TRBV9	TRBJ2-3	CASSVELPPTDTQYF	TGTGCCAGCAGCGTAGAGCTTCCCCCCACAGATACGCAGTATTTT
TRBD2	NA	TRBV20-1	TRBJ2-7	CSARKFSFSGGASYEQYF	TGCAGTGCTAGGAAGTTCAGTTTTTCGGGGGGAGCCTCCTACGAGCAGTACTTC
TRBD1	NA	TRBV12-3/TRBV12-4	TRBJ1-1	CASSLAGTAKSAFF	TGTGCCAGCAGTTTGGCCGGGACAGCAAAGAGTGCTTTCTTT
TRBD1	NA	TRBV4-1	TRBJ1-2	CASSQRDRGVGYTF	TGCGCCAGCAGCCAAAGAGACAGGGGTGTTGGCTACACCTTC
NA	NA	TRBV6-5	TRBJ1-1	CASSKQGYAEAFF	TGTGCCAGCAGCAAACAGGGCTACGCTGAAGCTTTCTTT
NA	NA	TRBV24-1	TRBJ2-7	CATSDSGGRAIYEQYF	TGTGCCACCAGTGATTCTGGGGGGAGAGCGATCTACGAGCAGTACTTC
TRBD2	few	TRBV27	TRBJ2-7	CASSFRLAGDYEQYF	TGTGCCAGCAGTTTCCGACTAGCGGGAGACTACGAGCAGTACTTC
NA	NA	TRBV6-4	TRBJ2-1	CASSDGTVYNEQFF	TGTGCCAGCAGTGATGGGACTGTCTACAATGAGCAGTTCTTC
NA	few	TRBV28	TRBJ2-5	CASSSVGEGQETQYF	TGTGCCAGCAGTTCTGTGGGGGAAGGACAAGAGACCCAGTACTTC
NA	NA	TRBV20-1	TRBJ1-1	CSARGPEKAFF	TGCAGTGCTAGAGGCCCGGAGAAAGCTTTCTTT
TRBD1	NA	TRBV9	TRBJ2-3	CASSAIDRGTDTQYF	TGTGCCAGCAGCGCAATCGACAGGGGCACAGATACGCAGTATTTT
TRBD1	NA	TRBV7-8	TRBJ1-5	CASSSVWDRGRESNQPQHF	TGTGCCAGCAGCTCCGTCTGGGACAGGGGTCGGGAAAGCAATCAGCCCCAGCATTTT
TRBD2	NA	TRBV20-1	TRBJ2-1	CSASQNRASGNNEQFF	TGCAGTGCTAGTCAAAATAGAGCTAGCGGGAACAATGAGCAGTTCTTC
NA	NA	TRBV19	TRBJ1-2	CATTQSPDYGYTF	TGTGCGACCACACAGTCTCCGGATTATGGCTACACCTTC
NA	NA	TRBV5-1	TRBJ1-2	CVSSLEVGGYTF	TGCGTCAGCAGCTTGGAAGTTGGTGGCTACACCTTC
TRBD1	NA	TRBV19	TRBJ1-1	CASSPWDRGTEAFF	TGTGCCAGTAGTCCCTGGGACAGGGGAACTGAAGCTTTCTTT
TRBD2	NA	TRBV24-1	TRBJ2-7	CATSDRGLDYNEQYF	TGTGCCACCAGTGACCGGGGACTAGATTACAATGAGCAGTACTTC
NA	few	TRBV5-1	TRBJ2-1	CASSFLASNEQFF	TGCGCCAGCAGCTTTTTAGCGAGCAATGAGCAGTTCTTC
NA	many	TRBV7-8	TRBJ2-3	CASSLGRVTDTQYF	TGTGCCAGCAGCTTAGGGAGGGTCACAGATACGCAGTATTTT
NA	NA	TRBV29-1	TRBJ1-5	CSVGGGGNQPQHF	TGCAGCGTCGGAGGCGGCGGCAATCAGCCCCAGCATTTT
TRBD1	NA	TRBV7-2	TRBJ1-5	CASSLVRTGVGQPQHF	TGTGCCAGCAGCTTAGTTAGGACAGGGGTAGGTCAGCCCCAGCATTTT
TRBD1	NA	TRBV12-3/TRBV12-4	TRBJ1-1	CASSHRDRAGEAFF	TGTGCCAGCAGTCACCGGGACAGGGCGGGTGAAGCTTTCTTT
NA	NA	TRBV5-4	TRBJ2-5	CASSPWGNQEAQYF	TGTGCCAGCAGCCCGTGGGGAAACCAAGAGGCCCAGTACTTC
TRBD1	few	TRBV5-6	TRBJ1-1	CASSFPTGAGDTEAFF	TGTGCCAGCAGCTTCCCGACAGGGGCGGGGGACACTGAAGCTTTCTTT
NA	few	TRBV10-3	TRBJ1-6	CAISVMPGQTNSPLHF	TGTGCCATCAGTGTGATGCCCGGACAGACAAATTCACCCCTCCACTTT
NA	few	TRBV29-1	TRBJ1-2	CSVDRAQNYGYTF	TGCAGCGTTGACCGGGCACAAAACTATGGCTACACCTTC